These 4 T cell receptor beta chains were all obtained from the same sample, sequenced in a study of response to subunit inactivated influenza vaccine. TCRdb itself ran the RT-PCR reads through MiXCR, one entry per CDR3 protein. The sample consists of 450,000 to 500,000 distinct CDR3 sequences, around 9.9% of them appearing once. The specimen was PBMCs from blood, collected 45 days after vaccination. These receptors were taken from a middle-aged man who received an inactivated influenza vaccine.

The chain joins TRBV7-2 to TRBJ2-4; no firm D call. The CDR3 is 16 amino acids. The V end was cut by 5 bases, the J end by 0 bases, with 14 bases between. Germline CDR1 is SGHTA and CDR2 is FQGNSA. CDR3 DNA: TGTGCCAGCAGCCCAGGCCAACCGTTAGCCAAAAACATTCAGTACTTC. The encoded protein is CASSPGQPLAKNIQYF.

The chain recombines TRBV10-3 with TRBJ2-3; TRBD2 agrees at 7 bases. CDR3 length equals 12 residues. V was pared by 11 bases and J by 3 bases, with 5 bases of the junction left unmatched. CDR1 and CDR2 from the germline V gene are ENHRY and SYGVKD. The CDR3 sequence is CASGRETDTQYF. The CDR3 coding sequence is TGTGCCTCTGGGCGGGAGACAGATACGCAGTATTTT.

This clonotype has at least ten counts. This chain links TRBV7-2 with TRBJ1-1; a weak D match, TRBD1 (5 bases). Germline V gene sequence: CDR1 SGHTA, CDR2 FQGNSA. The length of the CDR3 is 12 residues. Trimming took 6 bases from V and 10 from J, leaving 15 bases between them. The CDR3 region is CASSPVQGVAFF. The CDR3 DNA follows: TGTGCCAGCAGTCCTGTCCAGGGAGTAGCTTTCTTT.

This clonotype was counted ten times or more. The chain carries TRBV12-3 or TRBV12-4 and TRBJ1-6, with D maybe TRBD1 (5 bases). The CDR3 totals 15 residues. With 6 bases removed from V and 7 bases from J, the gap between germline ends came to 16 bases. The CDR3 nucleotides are TGTGCCAGCAGCCCGGGGGGGTTCGCCAATTCACCCCTCCACTTT. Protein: CASSPGGFANSPLHF.